Described below is a single TCR beta chain sequence and its context. No antigen is known for it. The data were taken from a study of a mutant IDH1 vaccine in newly diagnosed glioma. The CDR3 extends over 16 amino acids. In germline, CDR1 is SGHAT, CDR2 FQDESV (reference sequence). Trimming took 5 bases from V and 10 from J, leaving 24 bases between them. Specified time point: week 23, last vaccination. Vaccination used 300 ug of mutant IDH1 20-mer peptide per dose, with topical imiquimod. Sequencing used immunoSEQ multiplex PCR; TCRdb keeps in-frame clones, though not all of them. This table holds approximately 79,000 clones, approximately 89% found once.

The rearrangement links TRBV11-1 to TRBJ2-1; possible D gene TRBD2, 6 bases. The source of this sequence is a woman in her fifties or sixties with glioma. Sequencing was performed on PBMCs, taken from a glioma patient whose treatment included an IDH1 peptide vaccine. The DNA of the CDR3 is TGTGCCAGCAGCCGGACTCCGGGACTCTTGCCGGGGGAGCAGTTCTTC. Residues: CASSRTPGLLPGEQFF.